The 18 T cell receptor beta chains below were found in one sample sequenced in a study of CD8 T cells in Susac syndrome (dated by TCRdb to 2018 to 2020). Library generation was performed with the immunoSEQ multiplex PCR assay. RNA was extracted using the RNeasy kit, and about 0.5 to 1 microgram was reverse transcribed with random hexamers. The public sequencing data were trimmed at Q25 with fastp and processed into clonotypes with MiXCR by TCRdb, which kept only in-frame beta chains. Entries that share a CDR3 protein sequence are merged under the most common genes and DNA. For this sample the table gives under 250,000 distinct CDR3 sequences, of which just under 95% were detected only once. The ten largest account for 0.06% to 0.08% of the sample. Material for sequencing was CD4+ T cells from PBMCs. The receptor set was obtained from a human donor with multiple sclerosis.

The V gene is TRBV3-1, the J gene TRBJ1-6; D gene unclear. This CDR3 region has 12 residues. V lost 4 bases to trimming and J lost 15 bases, with 13 bases between them. CDR1 and CDR2 (germline): LGHDT, YNNKEL (reference sequence). The DNA of the CDR3 is TGTGCCAGCAGCCCCACGGAGTCAATCCTCCACTTT. This translates into CASSPTESILHF.

The chain has TRBV27 and TRBJ1-1, with D possibly being TRBD1 (5 bases). Trimming stripped 3 bases from V and 4 bases from J, with 18 bases between. The germline gives CDR1 MNHEY, CDR2 SMNVEV (reference sequence). This CDR3 spans 16 amino acids. The CDR3 coding sequence is TGTGCCAGCAGTTTGTACATGACGAGACAGATCACTGAAGCTTTCTTT. This sequence encodes CASSLYMTRQITEAFF.

V usage is TRBV6-5 and J usage is TRBJ2-1, with TRBD2 identical over 13 bases. V shed 4 bases, J shed 8 bases, and the junction held 11 bases outside the gene matches. The CDR3 has 17 residues. Germline CDR1 and CDR2: MNHEY and SVGAGI. The CDR3 sequence is CASSSGLAGAWGDEQFF. The CDR3 nucleotides are TGTGCCAGCAGTTCCGGACTAGCGGGGGCCTGGGGGGATGAGCAGTTCTTC.

The chain combines TRBV6-5 with TRBJ1-6; 9 bases line up with TRBD1. Germline trimming cut 6 bases from V and 7 bases from J; bases unmatched to any gene: 7. Per germline, CDR1 MNHEY and CDR2 SVGAGI. This CDR3 has 15 residues. The CDR3 region is CASSDRGLGNSPLHF. The CDR3 bases are TGTGCCAGCAGCGACAGGGGGTTGGGAAATTCACCCCTCCACTTT.

The rearrangement uses TRBV4-2 and TRBJ2-1; possible D gene TRBD2, 6 bases. The CDR3 covers 15 residues. Germline-derived CDR1 and CDR2 are LGHNA and YNFKEQ. With 0 bases removed from V and 5 bases from J, the gap between germline ends came to 11 bases. The CDR3, as DNA: TGTGCCAGCAGCCAAGATGGCGGGGCGAACAATGAGCAGTTCTTC. As protein: CASSQDGGANNEQFF.

This sequence joins TRBV20-1 and TRBJ2-7; weak D call: TRBD2 (6 bases). V was cut by 4 bases and J by 5 bases, with 15 bases left in between. There are 13 residues in the CDR3. Germline assignment: CDR1 DFQATT and CDR2 SNEGSKA (reference sequence). In DNA, the CDR3 is TGCAGTGCTACCGGGGACTCACTTAACGAGCAGTACTTC. Residues: CSATGDSLNEQYF.

J is TRBJ2-5 and V is TRBV6-6, with a weak D call TRBD2 (5 bases). The V and J ends lost 0 bases and 0 bases respectively, with 11 bases between them. The CDR3 contains 16 residues. Germline V lookup: CDR1 MNHNY, CDR2 SVGAGI (reference sequence). CDR3 region: CASSYSGSGYQETQYF. Here the CDR3 DNA reads TGTGCCAGCAGTTACTCGGGTTCGGGGTACCAAGAGACCCAGTACTTC.

The rearrangement links TRBV4-2 to TRBJ1-2; perhaps TRBD1 as D (6 bases). CDR1 is LGHNA, CDR2 YNFKEQ, per germline. The length of the CDR3 is 15 residues. V lost 0 bases and J lost 3, with 11 bases in between. CDR3 nucleotides: TGTGCCAGCAGCCAAGATTGGGGGCCCGACTATGGCTACACCTTC. Translating gives CASSQDWGPDYGYTF.

V usage is TRBV3-1 and J usage is TRBJ2-2, with 10 bases that match TRBD1. Germline V gene data show CDR1 as LGHDT and CDR2 as YNNKEL (reference sequence). The CDR3 contains 15 residues. Trimming removed 3 bases from V and 3 bases from J; junction bases left unmatched: 1. CDR3 in DNA: TGTGCCAGCAGCCAGGGGACAGGGGACACCGGGGAGCTGTTTTTT. Translation gives CASSQGTGDTGELFF. Full variable domain (remainder filled in from reference TRBV3-1 and TRBJ2-2): DTAVSQTPKYLVTQMGNDKSIKCEQNLGHDTMYWYKQDSKKFLKIMFSYNNKELIINETVPNRFSPKSPDKAHLNLHINSLELGDSAVYFCASSQGTGDTGELFFGEGSRLTVL.

This sequence joins TRBV11-2 and TRBJ2-1; 7 bases fit TRBD2. The CDR3 consists of 13 residues. Germline assignment: CDR1 SGHAT and CDR2 FQNNGV. V was pared by 1 base and J by 9 bases, with 3 bases of the junction left unmatched. The CDR3 reads CASSLGWEGEQFF. Here the CDR3 DNA reads TGTGCCAGCAGCTTAGGGTGGGAGGGTGAGCAGTTCTTC.

In nucleotides, the CDR3 is TGTGCCAGCAGTACACTAGCGGGGGGGCCGGTTTCAGATACGCAGTATTTT. Translating it yields CASSTLAGGPVSDTQYF. The J gene is TRBJ2-3, the V gene TRBV6-2 or TRBV6-3, with 13 bases lining up with TRBD2. J was trimmed by 4 bases and V by 5 bases; bases with no gene match: 9. The CDR3 is 17 amino acids. Germline-derived CDR1 and CDR2 are MNHEY and SVGEGT.

This clonotype was picked up one time. This rearrangement joins TRBV5-4 to TRBJ2-5; no clear D gene. The V and J ends lost 4 bases and 1 base respectively, with 8 bases between them. From germline, CDR1 is SGHNT and CDR2 YYREEE (reference sequence). There are 13 residues in the CDR3. As DNA, the CDR3 is TGTGCCAGCAGCCAGGTGGGCCAAGAGACCCAGTACTTC. This sequence encodes CASSQVGQETQYF.

This clonotype was observed once. The chain is built from TRBV2 and TRBJ1-4, with D tentatively TRBD1 (5 bases). Germline V gives CDR1 SNHLY, CDR2 FYNNEI. The V gene lost 1 base and the J gene lost 7 bases, with 16 bases spanning the gap. This CDR3 comprises 16 residues. CDR3 coding DNA: TGTGCCAGCAGTGAAGTGGTCTTACTTGGGGCTGAAAAACTGTTTTTT. As protein: CASSEVVLLGAEKLFF.

This clonotype was detected once. V and J are TRBV12-3 or TRBV12-4 and TRBJ1-3; D ambiguous. Trimming took 6 bases from V and 3 from J, leaving 12 bases between them. This CDR3 is 14 amino acids long. This CDR3 reads CASSPGVNGNTIYF. The CDR3 DNA reads TGTGCCAGCAGCCCCGGCGTCAATGGAAACACCATATATTTT.

The gene calls are TRBV20-1 and TRBJ1-5; D gene ambiguous. Trimming left V 4 bases short and J 2 bases short, with 9 bases between. CDR3 size: 13 residues. The germline V gene has CDR1 DFQATT and CDR2 SNEGSKA (reference sequence). CDR3 amino acids: CSATNAGNQPQHF. For the CDR3, the DNA is TGCAGTGCTACCAACGCAGGCAATCAGCCCCAGCATTTT.

This clonotype was detected only once. The rearrangement uses TRBV11-2 and TRBJ2-3; 7 bases align to TRBD2. Germline lookup yields CDR1 SGHAT and CDR2 FQNNGV. The CDR3 has 15 amino acids. V trimming: 1 base; J trimming: 6 bases; junction bases outside the gene matches: 7. The CDR3, as DNA: TGTGCCAGCAGCTTAGGTCTAGCGGCATTCGATACGCAGTATTTT. Its translation: CASSLGLAAFDTQYF.

The rearrangement uses TRBV3-1 and TRBJ1-4; no clear D. This CDR3 is 15 amino acids long. V lost 4 bases, J lost 7 bases, and 16 bases lay in between. Germline CDR1 reads LGHDT; CDR2 reads YNNKEL (reference sequence). CDR3 DNA sequence: TGTGCCAGCAGCCGTCGCATTCTTGGGAGTGAAAAACTGTTTTTT. Translating it yields CASSRRILGSEKLFF. Using reference TRBV3-1 and TRBJ1-4 for the parts outside the CDR3, the full variable domain is DTAVSQTPKYLVTQMGNDKSIKCEQNLGHDTMYWYKQDSKKFLKIMFSYNNKELIINETVPNRFSPKSPDKAHLNLHINSLELGDSAVYFCASSRRILGSEKLFFGSGTQLSVL.

This clonotype has only one observation. CDR3 in DNA: TGTGCCTGGAAGCGGGACAGGCTCTACAATGAGCAGTTCTTC. This codes for CAWKRDRLYNEQFF. The rearrangement links TRBV30 to TRBJ2-1; the D gene is possibly TRBD1 (8 bases). Germline assignment: CDR1 GTSNPN and CDR2 SVGIG (reference sequence). Trimming took off 4 bases at V and 3 bases at J, with 13 bases between the two ends. The CDR3 consists of 14 residues.